The 21 T cell receptor beta chains below all came from one sample that was sequenced in a study of blood T cell repertoires in COVID-19. TCRdb's table, derived via immunoSEQ multiplex PCR, lists solely in-frame clones and lacks some. The table has 25,000 to 35,000 clones, 77% seen once; the top ten hold 6.5% to 10%. Material: peripheral blood. The receptors derive from a woman in her 70s with active or convalescent COVID-19.

This clone was picked up a small number of times. The chain uses TRBV10-1 and TRBJ2-1; 7 bases are a match to TRBD2. The germline gives CDR1 WNHNN, CDR2 SYGVQD (reference sequence). J lost 1 base, V lost 3 bases, and 3 bases had no gene match. This CDR3 contains 15 residues. CDR3 protein: CASSDGGKSYNEQFF. The CDR3 bases are TGCGCCAGCAGTGACGGGGGGAAGTCCTACAATGAGCAGTTCTTC.

The chain links TRBV6-5 to TRBJ2-7; no firm D call. V lost 5 bases and J lost 0, with 11 bases in between. The germline V gene encodes CDR1 MNHEY and CDR2 SVGAGI. This CDR3 region has 14 residues. The CDR3 spells CASSTHWSSYEQYF. Written as DNA, the CDR3 is TGTGCCAGCAGTACTCACTGGAGCTCCTACGAGCAGTACTTC.

This chain links TRBV28 with TRBJ2-5; a possible D gene is TRBD1 (6 bases). Trimming cost V 6 bases and J 4 bases, with 15 bases left between them. The CDR3 is 14 amino acids. From germline, CDR1 is MDHEN and CDR2 SYDVKM. The DNA for the CDR3 is TGTGCCAGCAGCCGAACAGGGATCCTAGAGACCCAGTACTTC. Translated, it gives CASSRTGILETQYF. Variable domain in full (rest from reference TRBV28 and TRBJ2-5): DVKVTQSSRYLVKRTGEKVFLECVQDMDHENMFWYRQDPGLGLRLIYFSYDVKMKEKGDIPEGYSVSREKKERFSLILESASTNQTSMYLCASSRTGILETQYFGPGTRLLVL.

This sequence joins TRBV7-2 and TRBJ2-7; D gene unclear. V dropped 5 bases and J dropped 3 bases, with 14 bases sitting between them. The CDR3 has 14 residues. Germline assignment: CDR1 SGHTA and CDR2 FQGNSA. The CDR3: CASSPGHPSYEQYF. DNA for the CDR3: TGTGCCAGCAGCCCTGGGCACCCAAGCTACGAGCAGTACTTC.

V gene TRBV6-6 combines with J gene TRBJ2-3, with 13 bases aligning to TRBD2. The CDR3 has 16 residues. The germline V gene encodes CDR1 MNHNY and CDR2 SVGAGI (reference sequence). Unmatched junction bases numbered 8, after V lost 6 bases and J lost 5 bases. CDR3 sequence (DNA): TGTGCCAGCAGCCCCCCGGGACTAGCGGGGCGAGATACGCAGTATTTT. Translating gives CASSPPGLAGRDTQYF.

J is TRBJ1-2 and V is TRBV30; TRBD1 matches at 8 bases. This CDR3 has 15 residues. V dropped 2 bases and J dropped 8; count of bases not matched to a gene: 13. From germline, CDR1 is GTSNPN and CDR2 SVGIG (reference sequence). The CDR3 sequence is CAWSPPPRDRPGYTF. DNA for the CDR3: TGTGCCTGGAGTCCCCCGCCACGGGACAGGCCGGGCTACACCTTC. The variable domain in full, with the rest retrieved from reference TRBV30 and TRBJ1-2, is SQTIHQWPATLVQPVGSPLSLECTVEGTSNPNLYWYRQAAGRGLQLLFYSVGIGQISSEVPQNLSASRPQDRQFILSSKKLLLSDSGFYLCAWSPPPRDRPGYTFGSGTRLTVV.

V usage is TRBV28 and J usage is TRBJ1-2; D possibly corresponds to TRBD1 (5 bases). The V gene lost 9 bases and the J gene lost 5 bases, with 19 bases spanning the gap. Germline V gives CDR1 MDHEN, CDR2 SYDVKM. The CDR3 is 14 amino acids. CDR3 region: CASTSGQVFYGYTF. The CDR3, as DNA: TGTGCCAGTACCTCTGGACAAGTATTTTATGGCTACACCTTC.

This clone ranks as medium-sized. The rearrangement uses TRBV7-2 and TRBJ2-2; the D gene is possibly TRBD1 (5 bases). With 7 bases removed from V and 0 bases from J, the gap between germline ends came to 18 bases. Germline V CDR1 and CDR2: SGHTA, FQGNSA. CDR3 length: 17 residues. The CDR3 loop reads CASNLRIGASNTGELFF. The CDR3 DNA reads as TGTGCCAGCAACCTCCGGATAGGGGCATCGAACACCGGGGAGCTGTTTTTT.

This clone was counted between two and nine times. The chain links TRBV27 to TRBJ1-1; 10 bases map to TRBD1. Germline V gene data show CDR1 as MNHEY and CDR2 as SMNVEV (reference sequence). Trimming took 1 base from V and 4 from J; bases not matched to a gene: 9. The CDR3 is 17 amino acids. The CDR3: CASSLWGQGKGSTEAFF. The CDR3 DNA follows: TGTGCCAGCAGTTTATGGGGACAGGGGAAAGGGAGCACTGAAGCTTTCTTT.

The rearrangement joins TRBV7-2 to TRBJ2-7, with 8 bases that match TRBD1. Germline loops: CDR1 SGHTA, CDR2 FQGNSA. J lost 2 bases, V lost 3 bases, and 9 bases had no gene match. The CDR3 covers 16 residues. The chain's CDR3 is CASSFGGVQGAYEQYF. For the CDR3, the DNA is TGTGCCAGCAGCTTCGGCGGGGTACAGGGGGCCTACGAGCAGTACTTC.

The chain uses TRBV25-1 and TRBJ2-4; TRBD1 is a possible D gene (6 bases). In germline, CDR1 is MGHDK, CDR2 SYGVNS. This CDR3 has 16 amino acids. Trimming took 3 bases from V and 0 from J, leaving 12 bases between them. CDR3 sequence: CASSDQGPLAKNIQYF. The CDR3 bases are TGTGCCAGCAGTGACCAGGGGCCATTAGCCAAAAACATTCAGTACTTC.

V usage is TRBV19 and J usage is TRBJ2-6, with D unclear. Trimming stripped 5 bases from V and 0 bases from J, with 11 bases between. This CDR3 is built from 16 residues. Germline-derived CDR1 and CDR2 are LNHDA and SQIVND (reference sequence). As DNA, the CDR3 is TGTGCCAGTAGTGCGAGAGCCGCCTCTGGGGCCAACGTCCTGACTTTC. Its protein product is CASSARAASGANVLTF.

The gene calls are TRBV7-2 and TRBJ1-5; D may be TRBD1 (5 bases). V was pared by 4 bases and J by 4 bases, with 17 bases between. Germline assignment: CDR1 SGHTA and CDR2 FQGNSA. This CDR3 comprises 16 residues. CDR3 region: CASSSPGGFGNQPQHF. Here the CDR3 DNA reads TGTGCCAGCAGCTCCCCGGGGGGGTTTGGTAATCAGCCCCAGCATTTT.

V gene TRBV7-8 combines with J gene TRBJ2-7, with D uncertain. Looked up from germline, CDR1 is SGHVS and CDR2 is FQNEAQ. The CDR3 has 17 amino acids. Trimming cost V 1 base and J 2 bases, with 18 bases left between them. The CDR3 coding sequence is TGTGCCAGCAGCTTAGTAGGAGCGCGAACATCCCCCTACGAGCAGTACTTC. Residues: CASSLVGARTSPYEQYF.

The chain employs TRBV30 and TRBJ1-3; possible D gene TRBD1, 5 bases. The V gene's germline CDR1 is GTSNPN and CDR2 SVGIG (reference sequence). The CDR3 spans 16 residues. V shed 0 bases and J shed 7 bases, with 19 bases lying between them. CDR3 DNA sequence: TGTGCCTGGAGTGTGCCCGCGGCCTCAGCAGGGAACACCATATATTTT. Residues: CAWSVPAASAGNTIYF.

By proportion, this clone is large. The rearrangement uses TRBV5-6 and TRBJ2-1; D is unclear. CDR1 and CDR2 (germline): SGHDT, YYEEEE. Between the trimmed V and J ends, which lost 0 bases and 10 bases, there was a span of 8 bases. The CDR3 covers 12 residues. This chain's CDR3 is CASSLVPLEQFF. The CDR3 nucleotides read TGTGCCAGCAGCTTGGTCCCCCTGGAGCAGTTCTTC.

This clone was observed once. J is TRBJ2-4 and V is TRBV28; D gene uncertain. This CDR3 is 13 amino acids long. Trimming left V 6 bases short and J 8 bases short, with 14 bases between. In germline, CDR1 is MDHEN, CDR2 SYDVKM. The CDR3 is CASRSSGRYIQYF. CDR3 nucleotides: TGTGCCAGCAGATCCTCGGGTCGTTACATTCAGTACTTC.

The rearrangement uses TRBV29-1 and TRBJ2-4; D unclear. The CDR3 spans 13 residues. V gave up 4 bases and J gave up 0 bases, with 7 bases separating them. Germline CDR1 and CDR2: SQVTM and ANQGSEA. CDR3 amino acids: CSVAGLAKNIQYF. In nucleotides, the CDR3 is TGCAGCGTTGCTGGCCTAGCCAAAAACATTCAGTACTTC.

This chain links TRBV5-1 with TRBJ2-2, with TRBD1 as a possible D gene (6 bases). The V end was cut by 6 bases, the J end by 7 bases, with 16 bases between. CDR1 SGHRS and CDR2 YFSETQ come from the germline V gene. The CDR3 runs 14 residues. The CDR3 here is CASNWQGLVGELFF. The CDR3 region has the DNA TGCGCCAGCAACTGGCAGGGGCTGGTCGGGGAGCTGTTTTTT.

The gene calls are TRBV9 and TRBJ2-7; perhaps TRBD2 as D (6 bases). This CDR3 is 16 amino acids long. Germline values: CDR1 SGDLS, CDR2 YYNGEE. The V end lost 1 base, the J end lost 2 bases, and 16 bases lay between the germline ends. The DNA of the CDR3 is TGTGCCAGCAGCGTAAGGAGTAGCGGTAACACCTACGAGCAGTACTTC. It specifies CASSVRSSGNTYEQYF.

The J gene is TRBJ1-2, the V gene TRBV6-5, with D maybe TRBD1 (5 bases). In germline, CDR1 is MNHEY, CDR2 SVGAGI. V was shortened by 6 bases and J by 2 bases, with 10 bases between the two germline ends. The CDR3 totals 13 residues. In DNA, the CDR3 is TGTGCCAGCAGCTCGGGGGGGAACTATGGCTACACCTTC. This gives the protein CASSSGGNYGYTF.